This TCR beta chain was retrieved from a study of metastatic and nonmetastatic thyroid tumors. All patients were treatment-naive before thyroid surgery. The CDR3 covers 13 residues. The V gene's germline CDR1 is SGHRS and CDR2 YFSETQ. TCRdb reanalyzed the PCR reads via MiXCR. The table has approximately 13,000 clones, 25% to 30% seen once. With regard to this clone: Compared with germline, one end of the junction differs, possibly owing to a read error.

This sequence was found in a female donor with papillary thyroid cancer or a benign thyroid nodule (not recorded which). Some clones in this sample may be carry-over from other donors' samples. The specimen sequenced was blood. The chain employs TRBV5-1 and TRBJ2-3; D remains ambiguous. The CDR3 sequence is CDSSLAGQNRQYF. The CDR3 DNA sequence: TGCGACAGCAGCTTGGCCGGGCAGAATAGGCAGTATTTT.